This entry features one T cell receptor (beta chain) sequence. Its antigen remains unidentified. One entry per CDR3 protein results from TCRdb running MiXCR on the reads. The sample includes 200,000 to 250,000 distinct CDR3 sequences, around 40% of them seen just once. The sample belongs to a study of T cell repertoires in cytomegalovirus infection. In germline, CDR1 is DFQATT, CDR2 SNEGSKA (reference sequence). The CDR3 extends over 18 amino acids. The V segment lost 0 bases and the J segment 0 bases; nucleotides outside the gene matches: 11. Points from the study as a whole: In two of eight donors, the top clonotype was HLA-C-restricted CMV-specific.

The clonotype originates from a human donor in good health (CMV status not recorded). Some clones in this sample may be carry-over from other donors' samples. Here the sequenced sample was CD8+ T cells from cultured PBMCs, taken from culture after CMV antigen stimulation. The gene calls are TRBV20-1 and TRBJ2-4, with TRBD1 matching over 7 bases. DNA of the CDR3: TGCAGTGCTAGAGATAAGTACCCCGGGACAGTAGCCAAAAACATTCAGTACTTC. Protein product: CSARDKYPGTVAKNIQYF.